Shown below are 27 T cell receptor beta chains from a single sample sequenced in a study of blood T cell repertoires in COVID-19. TCRdb keeps only in-frame clones here, not all; method: immunoSEQ multiplex PCR. The sample carries just over 25,000 clones, just over 85% recorded once. Sequencing was carried out using peripheral blood. These receptor sequences come from a man aged 65 to 79 with acute or convalescent COVID-19.

This rearrangement joins TRBV7-6 to TRBJ2-2; TRBD1 agrees at 8 bases. Trimming cost V 3 bases and J 2 bases; bases outside gene matches: 5. This CDR3 has 16 amino acids. Germline V CDR1 and CDR2: SGHVS, FNYEAQ. The CDR3: CASSFRTGLNTGELFF. CDR3 DNA sequence: TGTGCCAGCAGCTTCCGGACAGGGCTTAACACCGGGGAGCTGTTTTTT. The complete variable domain, with remaining parts taken from reference TRBV7-6 and TRBJ2-2, reads GAGVSQSPRYKVTKRGQDVALRCDPISGHVSLYWYRQALGQGPEFLTYFNYEAQQDKSGLPNDRFSAERPEGSISTLTIQRTEQRDSAMYRCASSFRTGLNTGELFFGEGSRLTVL.

The chain employs TRBV9 and TRBJ1-5, with D hard to call. Germline V gene sequence: CDR1 SGDLS, CDR2 YYNGEE. This CDR3 contains 17 residues. Trimming took off 6 bases at V and 1 base at J, with 20 bases between the two ends. Here the CDR3 DNA reads TGTGCCAGCATCCCCCTCTGGGCGGAGGGAAGCAATCAGCCCCAGCATTTT. It is translated as CASIPLWAEGSNQPQHF. Filled out from reference TRBV9 and TRBJ1-5, the complete variable domain reads DSGVTQTPKHLITATGQRVTLRCSPRSGDLSVYWYQQSLDQGLQFLIQYYNGEERAKGNILERFSAQQFPDLHSELNLSSLELGDSALYFCASIPLWAEGSNQPQHFGDGTRLSIL.

This chain uses TRBV7-8 with TRBJ1-1, with 7 bases identical to TRBD1. With V trimmed by 3 bases and J by 3 bases, 4 bases remained unmatched. CDR3 length: 14 residues. Germline assignment: CDR1 SGHVS and CDR2 FQNEAQ. For the CDR3, the DNA is TGTGCCAGCAGCTTGGAACAGGGGTACACTGAAGCTTTCTTT. Amino acid sequence: CASSLEQGYTEAFF.

This clone was detected only a few times. This specimen includes other DNA sequences encoding the same CDR3. The chain carries TRBV10-3 and TRBJ1-5; possibly TRBD1 for D (5 bases). Trimming took off 4 bases at V and 5 bases at J, with 9 bases between the two ends. The CDR3 totals 13 residues. Germline V gene sequence: CDR1 ENHRY, CDR2 SYGVKD. CDR3: CAISGQGDQPQHF. DNA of the CDR3: TGTGCCATCAGTGGGCAGGGCGATCAGCCCCAGCATTTT.

V and J are TRBV21-1 and TRBJ2-2; the D call TRBD2 from the table was never checked on the DNA. TRBV21-1 is classified as a pseudogene. This CDR3 spans 19 amino acids. The CDR3 sequence is CASSKRKGTSGANTGELFF. The CDR3 region has the DNA TGTGCCAGCAGCAAACGGAAAGGGACTAGCGGGGCGAACACCGGGGAGCTGTTTTTT.

The V call is TRBV6-2 or TRBV6-3, the J call TRBJ2-7; D possibly matches TRBD1 or TRBD2 (5 bases each). Germline CDR1 and CDR2: MNHEY and SVGEGT. The CDR3 runs 14 residues. The V end lost 6 bases, the J end lost 7 bases, and 19 bases lay between the germline ends. CDR3: CASSGARNKGEQYF. Here the CDR3 DNA reads TGTGCCAGCAGCGGGGCCAGGAACAAGGGGGAGCAGTACTTC.

The chain has TRBV6-2 or TRBV6-3 and TRBJ2-1, with 7 bases aligning to TRBD1. The trim removed 0 bases at V and 9 bases at J, leaving 2 bases unmatched. The CDR3 extends over 13 amino acids. CDR1 MNHEY and CDR2 SVGEGT come from the germline V gene. CDR3 nucleotides: TGTGCCAGCAGTTACTCAGGGGGCACTGAGCAGTTCTTC. Its translation is CASSYSGGTEQFF.

This chain joins TRBV2 and TRBJ1-2; D is perhaps TRBD1 (6 bases). Trimming left V 3 bases short and J 8 bases short, with 13 bases between. The CDR3 is made up of 13 amino acids. Germline V gene data show CDR1 as SNHLY and CDR2 as FYNNEI. CDR3 region: CASSDRGAGGYTF. CDR3 sequence (DNA): TGTGCCAGCAGTGACCGGGGGGCAGGGGGCTACACCTTC.

The chain links TRBV11-2 to TRBJ2-7, with no clear D. The CDR3 is 15 residues long. V was clipped by 1 base and J by 0 bases, with 10 bases between them. Germline V gene sequence: CDR1 SGHAT, CDR2 FQNNGV. CDR3 DNA sequence: TGTGCCAGCAGCTTAGCTGGGCCAAGCTCCTACGAGCAGTACTTC. Translation gives CASSLAGPSSYEQYF.

CDR3 sequence: CASSSRPGGNEQFF. CDR3 DNA: TGTGCCAGCAGTTCCCGGCCCGGCGGCAATGAGCAGTTCTTC. The chain uses TRBV6-6 and TRBJ2-1; D is unresolved. With 4 bases removed from V and 6 bases from J, the gap between germline ends came to 13 bases. The CDR3 loop spans 14 amino acids. Per germline, CDR1 MNHNY and CDR2 SVGAGI (reference sequence).

The CDR3 nucleotides read TGTGCCAGCAGCTTGGGCAGGCCTAACTATGGCTACACCTTC. Translation gives CASSLGRPNYGYTF. The V gene is TRBV5-4, the J gene TRBJ1-2; unclear D gene. Germline V gene lookup returns CDR1 SGHNT and CDR2 YYREEE (reference sequence). Between the trimmed V and J ends, which lost 0 bases and 0 bases, there was a span of 6 bases. The CDR3 consists of 14 residues.

The rearrangement uses TRBV10-3 and TRBJ2-3, with 7 bases matching TRBD1. The CDR3 length is 15 residues. The V gene end was trimmed by 0 bases and the J gene end by 3 bases; junction bases not matched to a gene: 3. Per germline, CDR1 ENHRY and CDR2 SYGVKD. The CDR3 here is CAISESTGWTDTQYF. CDR3 nucleotides: TGTGCCATCAGTGAGTCGACAGGGTGGACAGATACGCAGTATTTT.

V and J are TRBV7-9 and TRBJ2-5, with D possibly TRBD1 on 6 matching bases. The CDR3 covers 14 residues. The germline V gene has CDR1 SEHNR and CDR2 FQNEAQ (reference sequence). V was pared by 2 bases and J by 5 bases, with 12 bases between. The CDR3: CASSLLDSRETQYF. The CDR3 DNA reads TGTGCCAGCAGCTTATTGGACAGTCGGGAGACCCAGTACTTC.

J is TRBJ1-6 and V is TRBV27, with D perhaps matching TRBD1 (6 bases). The CDR3 totals 20 residues. Germline V gene lookup returns CDR1 MNHEY and CDR2 SMNVEV (reference sequence). The V end lost 3 bases, the J end lost 3 bases, and 24 bases lay between the germline ends. DNA for the CDR3: TGTGCCAGCAGTTTTCGGCCCCAGGGGAGGGCTGGTCACTATAATTCACCCCTCCACTTT. It encodes CASSFRPQGRAGHYNSPLHF.

The chain has TRBV6-2 or TRBV6-3 and TRBJ2-7; D is perhaps TRBD1 (6 bases). The V and J ends lost 5 bases and 3 bases respectively, with 17 bases between them. This CDR3 comprises 15 residues. In germline, CDR1 is MNHEY, CDR2 SVGEGT. CDR3 sequence reads: CASSRRRGGSYEQYF. The CDR3 nucleotides read TGTGCCAGCAGTCGACGAAGAGGGGGAAGCTACGAGCAGTACTTC.

V gene TRBV6-5 combines with J gene TRBJ1-5, with TRBD1 as a possible D gene (6 bases). Germline CDR1 is MNHEY and CDR2 is SVGAGI. The ends were cut back, 5 bases at V and 3 bases at J, with 14 bases in the middle. The CDR3 is 15 residues long. The CDR3 sequence: CASSRAGELNQPQHF. In DNA form, the CDR3 reads TGTGCCAGCAGTCGGGCAGGGGAACTCAATCAGCCCCAGCATTTT.

The CDR3 sequence: CASSHRQGSNYGYTF. The CDR3, as DNA: TGTGCCAGCAGCCACCGACAGGGATCAAACTATGGCTACACCTTC. This chain connects TRBV6-5 to TRBJ1-2, with 7 bases fitting TRBD1. This CDR3 spans 15 amino acids. Germline assignment: CDR1 MNHEY and CDR2 SVGAGI. V lost 6 bases and J lost 2; bases outside the gene matches: 9.

The chain is built from TRBV29-1 and TRBJ1-1, with TRBD1 matching 7 bases. This CDR3 region has 12 residues. V lost 5 bases to trimming and J lost 1 base; unmatched junction nucleotides: 1. Germline V gene sequence: CDR1 SQVTM, CDR2 ANQGSEA. The CDR3 nucleotides are TGCAGCGTTCGGACAGGGAACACTGAAGCTTTCTTT. Amino acids: CSVRTGNTEAFF.

This chain uses TRBV5-4 with TRBJ1-4, with TRBD1 matching 9 bases. The CDR3 runs 14 residues. Germline V gene sequence: CDR1 SGHNT, CDR2 YYREEE (reference sequence). The J segment lost 6 bases and the V segment lost 2 bases, leaving 2 bases of the junction unmatched. The CDR3 reads CASSLQGADEKLFF. CDR3 DNA sequence: TGTGCCAGCAGCTTACAGGGGGCTGATGAAAAACTGTTTTTT. Full variable domain (missing parts from reference TRBV5-4 and TRBJ1-4): ETGVTQSPTHLIKTRGQQVTLRCSSQSGHNTVSWYQQALGQGPQFIFQYYREEENGRGNFPPRFSGLQFPNYSSELNVNALELDDSALYLCASSLQGADEKLFFGSGTQLSVL.

This clone has only one observation. V usage is TRBV29-1 and J usage is TRBJ1-4, with 7 bases that match TRBD1. J lost 0 bases, V lost 7 bases, and 14 bases had no gene match. This CDR3 is built from 17 residues. The germline CDR1 and CDR2 sequences are SQVTM and ANQGSEA. CDR3 amino acids: CSANRDSLDATNEKLFF. The CDR3 DNA sequence: TGCAGCGCCAATAGGGACAGCTTAGATGCAACTAATGAAAAACTGTTTTTT.

This clone was recorded only once. CDR3: CASSLKRVGRRGRNNEQFF. As DNA, the CDR3 is TGTGCCAGCAGTTTGAAGAGGGTGGGACGCAGGGGTCGGAACAATGAGCAGTTCTTC. This chain uses TRBV28 with TRBJ2-1; D may be TRBD1 (6 bases). The germline V and J ends were trimmed by 3 bases and 5 bases, with 26 bases remaining between them. CDR1 MDHEN and CDR2 SYDVKM come from the germline V gene. The CDR3 totals 19 residues.

This chain connects TRBV5-1 to TRBJ2-7; D possibly corresponds to TRBD1 (6 bases). This CDR3 spans 13 amino acids. Germline-derived CDR1 and CDR2 are SGHRS and YFSETQ. V lost 2 bases, J lost 6 bases, and 12 bases lay in between. CDR3 DNA sequence: TGCGCCAGCAGCTTTTCGACAGGAACCGAGCAGTACTTC. This codes for CASSFSTGTEQYF.

This clone was seen a handful of times. The genes are TRBV19 and TRBJ2-2, with 9 bases matching TRBD2. Germline CDR1 is LNHDA and CDR2 is SQIVND (reference sequence). CDR3 size: 16 residues. V trimming: 6 bases; J trimming: 5 bases; junction bases outside the gene matches: 10. CDR3 sequence reads: CASRTTSGSGTGELFF. For the CDR3, the DNA is TGTGCCAGTAGAACGACTAGCGGATCGGGGACCGGGGAGCTGTTTTTT.

V gene TRBV7-9 combines with J gene TRBJ1-5; 8 nucleotides line up with TRBD1. The V gene end was trimmed by 11 bases and the J gene end by 7 bases; junction bases not matched to a gene: 7. Per the germline V gene, CDR1 is SEHNR and CDR2 is FQNEAQ (reference sequence). The length of the CDR3 is 12 residues. CDR3 DNA sequence: TGTGCCGGCGGACAGGGAGGGCAGCCCCAGCATTTT. It encodes CAGGQGGQPQHF.

The rearrangement uses TRBV28 and TRBJ2-3; TRBD2 matches 12 bases. Germline CDR1 and CDR2: MDHEN and SYDVKM. V was pared by 9 bases and J by 4 bases, with 11 bases of the junction left unmatched. The CDR3 sequence is 16 residues long. CDR3 DNA sequence: TGTGCCAGTCGAGCGGCTAGCGGGAGGGCAGCAGATACGCAGTATTTT. This gives the protein CASRAASGRAADTQYF.

The chain joins TRBV27 to TRBJ2-7; a weak D match, TRBD1 (5 bases). The CDR3 has 13 residues. The V gene lost 5 bases and the J gene lost 7 bases, with 15 bases spanning the gap. Germline loops: CDR1 MNHEY, CDR2 SMNVEV (reference sequence). CDR3 sequence (DNA): TGTGCCAGCAGTGCCCGACAGTTTTTTGAGCAGTACTTC. Translation: CASSARQFFEQYF.

This chain joins TRBV18 and TRBJ2-7; D not certain. Germline V lookup: CDR1 KGHSH, CDR2 LQKENI. Trimming pared 2 bases from V and 6 bases from J, leaving 8 bases between. The CDR3 contains 12 residues. The chain's CDR3 is CASSPDSSEQYF. Here the CDR3 DNA reads TGTGCCAGCTCACCAGACTCAAGCGAGCAGTACTTC.